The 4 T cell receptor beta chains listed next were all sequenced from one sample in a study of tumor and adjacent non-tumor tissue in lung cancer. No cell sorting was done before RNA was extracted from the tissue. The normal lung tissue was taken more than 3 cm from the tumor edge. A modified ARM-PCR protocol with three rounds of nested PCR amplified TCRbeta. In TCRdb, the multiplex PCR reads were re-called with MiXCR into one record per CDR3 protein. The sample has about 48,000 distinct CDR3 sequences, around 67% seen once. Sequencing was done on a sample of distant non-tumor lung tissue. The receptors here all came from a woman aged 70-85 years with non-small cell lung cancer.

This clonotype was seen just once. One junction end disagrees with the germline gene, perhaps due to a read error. This CDR3 reads CASNFGTSGRTRNERFF. As DNA, the CDR3 is TGTGCCAGCAATTTCGGGACTAGCGGGAGGACGCGTAATGAGCGGTTCTTC. The chain is built from TRBV6-2 or TRBV6-3 and TRBJ2-1; 15 bases are shared with TRBD2. Germline V CDR1 and CDR2: MNHEY, SVGEGT. The CDR3 runs 17 residues.

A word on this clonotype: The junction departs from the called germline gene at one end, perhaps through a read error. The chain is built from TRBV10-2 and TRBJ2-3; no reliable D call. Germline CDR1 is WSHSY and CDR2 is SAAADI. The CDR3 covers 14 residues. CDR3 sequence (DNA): TGCACCAGCAATGAGTCCAGGAGCACAGATACGCAGTATTTT. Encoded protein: CTSNESRSTDTQYF.

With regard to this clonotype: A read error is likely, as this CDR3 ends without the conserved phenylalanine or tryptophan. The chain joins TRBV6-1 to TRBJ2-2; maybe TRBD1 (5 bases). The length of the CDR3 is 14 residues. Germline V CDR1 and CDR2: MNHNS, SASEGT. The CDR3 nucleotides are TGTGTCAGCAGTTTACAGGCGAACACCGGGGAGCTGTTTCTT. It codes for CVSSLQANTGELFL.

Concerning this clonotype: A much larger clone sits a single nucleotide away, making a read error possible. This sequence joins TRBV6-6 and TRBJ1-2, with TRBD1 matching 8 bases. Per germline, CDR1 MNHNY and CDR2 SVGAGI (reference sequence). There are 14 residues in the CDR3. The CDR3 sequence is CVSSTRQGNYGYTF. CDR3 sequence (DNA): TGTGTCAGCAGTACCAGACAGGGGAACTATGGCTACACCTTC.